These T cell receptor beta chains were read from a single sample in a study of blood T cell repertoires in COVID-19. Profiled with immunoSEQ multiplex PCR; TCRdb holds only in-frame clones, not every one. The table lists approximately 440,000 clones, about nine tenths of them singletons. The sequencing sample was made of PBMCs or T cells enriched from blood (not recorded which). These receptors all come from a man younger than 35 who had recovered from COVID-19. Both conserved end residues are part of each CDR3.

j_call v_call cdr3_aa
TRBJ2-5 TRBV7-2 CASSSVGRGSETQYF
TRBJ1-4 TRBV14 CASSLDNSPLREKLFF
TRBJ1-6 TRBV5-4 CASSLVQGRSNSPLHF
TRBJ1-5 TRBV25-1 CASSGTGGTNQPQHF
TRBJ2-7 TRBV20-1 CSASEASGYYEQYF
TRBJ2-5 TRBV28 CASSSLAGVGETQYF
TRBJ2-7 TRBV18 CASSQGAGATYEQYF
TRBJ2-1 TRBV9 CASSATEGHEQFF
TRBJ1-2 TRBV16 CASSQPTGPHGYTF
TRBJ1-6 TRBV25-1 CASSAGHGILNSPLHF
TRBJ2-7 TRBV4-2 CASSQDLGGIPAEQYF
TRBJ2-1 TRBV9 CASNPLAGTDWNEQFF
TRBJ1-3 TRBV18 CASSPDRGNTIYF
TRBJ1-1 TRBV10-3 CAISERTENTEAFF
TRBJ1-1 TRBV3-1/TRBV3-2 CASSQESGAAFF
TRBJ2-1 TRBV5-1 CASSLGGLVLEQFF
TRBJ2-3 TRBV18 CASSPRGRLAGDTQYF
TRBJ2-7 TRBV7-9 CASSLGQDGDEQYF
TRBJ1-6 TRBV12-3/TRBV12-4 CASSLSASPLHF
TRBJ1-3 TRBV11-3 CASSLNTGNTIYF
TRBJ1-5 TRBV27 CASSLGWNQPQHF
TRBJ1-2 TRBV5-6 CASSFGLRDGYTF
TRBJ1-1 TRBV14 CASSPPAGTEAFF
TRBJ2-7 TRBV10-3 CAISGVGTGDYEQYF
TRBJ1-2 TRBV2 CASSEQGNYGYTF
TRBJ2-1 TRBV7-6 CASSLSLAGSPSYNEQFF
TRBJ1-1 TRBV2 CASSGQGYTEAFF
TRBJ1-5 TRBV28 CATLGAGGNQPQHF
TRBJ1-5 TRBV5-6 CASSLNRVHQPQHF
TRBJ1-2 TRBV3-1/TRBV3-2 CASSQVGQGVDYGYTF
TRBJ2-1 TRBV7-6 CASSLASGDYNEQFF
TRBJ2-5 TRBV11-2 CASSLSTGGGETQYF
TRBJ2-1 TRBV9 CASSPAQLGLFF
TRBJ1-2 TRBV9 CASSVVTGASGYTF
TRBJ1-6 TRBV5-1 CASSLAVGQGSSPLHF
TRBJ2-1 TRBV18 CASSPFASGDNEQFF
TRBJ2-2 TRBV7-3 CASSPGRETGELFF
TRBJ1-2 TRBV3-1/TRBV3-2 CASSHSQVSYGYTF
TRBJ1-6 TRBV9 CASSGGAGTGGYNSPLHF
TRBJ2-3 TRBV4-1 CASSATSSAQQDTQYF
TRBJ2-3 TRBV9 CASTPGTRDTDTQYF
TRBJ2-2 TRBV3-1/TRBV3-2 CASSQDWAGRSTGELFF
TRBJ1-3 TRBV12-3/TRBV12-4 CASISSGNTIYF
TRBJ1-2 TRBV18 CASSRGTDYGYTF
TRBJ1-5 TRBV10-1 CASSESSRDWSNQPQHF
TRBJ2-1 TRBV27 CASAQRGPQERSYNEQFF
TRBJ2-1 TRBV9 CASSVAGGTWNEQFF
TRBJ1-5 TRBV7-8 CASSLVREDNQPQHF
TRBJ1-2 TRBV10-3 CAISEGRQGAIYGYTF
TRBJ2-7 TRBV28 CASSFLGGGYEQYF
TRBJ2-2 TRBV19 CASSIGLVRAGELFF
TRBJ1-1 TRBV2 CASEMNTEAFF
TRBJ1-6 TRBV19 CASMPGKNSPLHF
TRBJ2-7 TRBV5-1 CASSSDTTPGLQYF
TRBJ1-3 TRBV13 CASSFQDRTPNTIYF
TRBJ2-1 TRBV19 CASSITSGNNEQFF
TRBJ1-2 TRBV28 CASSLGTMNYGYTF
TRBJ2-3 TRBV7-9 CASSFGGVSTDTQYF